This T cell receptor (beta chain) was captured in a study of blood T cell repertoires in COVID-19. Study at large: Collection of acute and convalescent COVID-19 samples took place in the United States, Italy and Spain. T cells, B-cell-depleted T cells, or PBMCs provided the cDNA or gDNA that served as material.

Cohorts were based on clinical histories the participants reported. Original data processing: Counts of nucleated cells, estimated from reference gene primer amplification, were obtained. Sequencing used immunoSEQ multiplex PCR; TCRdb keeps in-frame clones, though not all of them. The DNA was the basis for D and trimming; V, J and clone size are from that table. The sample has roughly 250,000 clones, approximately 84% seen once. This TCR was recovered from a woman between 40 and 50 years old with acute COVID-19. The sample consisted of PBMCs or T cells enriched from blood (not recorded which).

CDR3 amino acids: CASSVTATYEQYF. Written as DNA, the CDR3 is TGTGCCAGCAGTGTTACAGCCACCTACGAGCAGTACTTC. This rearrangement joins TRBV27 to TRBJ2-7; D remains ambiguous. V dropped 5 bases and J dropped 2 bases, with 10 bases sitting between them. The CDR3 totals 13 residues. The germline V gene has CDR1 MNHEY and CDR2 SMNVEV (reference sequence).